This T cell receptor (beta chain) was captured by sequencing in a study of cytomegalovirus exposure and HLA in healthy donors. The CDR3 length is 15 residues. V lost 0 bases to trimming and J lost 3 bases; unmatched junction nucleotides: 4. From germline, CDR1 is SGDLS and CDR2 YYNGEE. Study conclusions and caveats: It was 164 TCR beta chains that were listed as cytomegalovirus-associated.

A note on this clone: Antigen: not known.

Vbeta (60) and Jbeta (13) primers were used in the PCR. Profiled with immunoSEQ multiplex PCR; TCRdb holds only in-frame clones, not every one. The sample has 120,000 or so clones, more than 75% seen once. This clonotype was sampled from a young man in good health and CMV-seropositive. Source material: PBMCs. The V call is TRBV9, the J call TRBJ2-7; 9 bases map to TRBD1. CDR3 sequence reads: CASSVGGQGVYEQYF. CDR3 sequence (DNA): TGTGCCAGCAGCGTAGGGGGACAGGGCGTCTACGAGCAGTACTTC.